Listed here are 9 T cell receptor beta chains from one sample, sequenced in a study of spatial heterogeneity in lung cancer. Time point described: sample taken at primary tumor resection. Each CDR3 protein gets one entry after TCRdb re-called the 5' RACE reads with MiXCR. The data show roughly 39,000 distinct CDR3 sequences, with over 6.5% seen just once and 35% to 55% held by the top ten. The sample here was PBMCs, taken at surgery. The source is a female donor with early-stage non-small cell lung cancer.

CDR3: CAWSGDRAYEQYF. In DNA, the CDR3 is TGTGCCTGGAGTGGGGACAGGGCATACGAGCAGTACTTC. V and J are TRBV30 and TRBJ2-7, with TRBD1 identical over 9 bases. The V and J ends lost 1 base and 4 bases, in that order; junction bases with no gene match: 2. The germline V gene has CDR1 GTSNPN and CDR2 SVGIG (reference sequence). This CDR3 has 13 amino acids.

This clonotype showed up just a few times. This chain uses TRBV7-7 with TRBJ2-5, with 9 bases lining up with TRBD2. Unmatched junction bases numbered 4, after V lost 3 bases and J lost 2 bases. In germline, CDR1 is SSHAT, CDR2 FNYEAQ (reference sequence). The CDR3 length is 15 residues. The CDR3 sequence is CASSFVSGGQETQYF. Written as DNA, the CDR3 is TGTGCCAGCAGCTTTGTCAGCGGGGGGCAAGAGACCCAGTACTTC.

Of note for this clonotype: A junction end diverges from the germline sequence, so it may reflect a read error. V usage is TRBV4-3 and J usage is TRBJ1-4; D possibly corresponds to TRBD1 (6 bases). CDR1 is LGHNA, CDR2 YSLEER, per germline. The CDR3 contains 16 residues. The CDR3 reads CVSSRTDRAINEKLFF. CDR3 bases: TGCGTCAGCAGCCGTACGGACAGAGCGATTAATGAAAAACTGTTTTTT.

The V gene is TRBV7-9, the J gene TRBJ2-7; 11 nucleotides align to TRBD2. Germline values: CDR1 SEHNR, CDR2 FQNEAQ (reference sequence). The CDR3 length is 14 residues. V lost 5 bases, J lost 2 bases, and 2 bases stayed unmatched. CDR3 DNA: TGTGCCAGCAGCCAACTAGCGGGGGCCTACGAGCAGTACTTC. This gives the protein CASSQLAGAYEQYF.

This clonotype was detected many times. This chain connects TRBV20-1 to TRBJ1-1; 9 positions agree with TRBD1. This CDR3 is 15 amino acids long. The V and J ends lost 1 base and 1 base, in that order; junction bases with no gene match: 4. In germline, CDR1 is DFQATT, CDR2 SNEGSKA (reference sequence). The CDR3 is CSARALTGGNTEAFF. CDR3 bases: TGCAGTGCTAGAGCCCTGACAGGGGGGAACACTGAAGCTTTCTTT.

This chain uses TRBV6-5 with TRBJ2-7, with D tentatively TRBD2 (5 bases). The ends were cut back, 2 bases at V and 5 bases at J, with 10 bases in the middle. This CDR3 spans 13 amino acids. Per germline, CDR1 MNHEY and CDR2 SVGAGI. CDR3 sequence reads: CASSYGERDEQYF. The DNA of the CDR3 is TGTGCCAGCAGTTACGGGGAGAGGGACGAGCAGTACTTC.

There are many counts of this clonotype. V usage is TRBV20-1 and J usage is TRBJ2-4; D gene unclear. The germline V and J ends were trimmed by 1 base and 1 base, with 11 bases remaining between them. The CDR3 totals 15 residues. In germline, CDR1 is DFQATT, CDR2 SNEGSKA (reference sequence). The CDR3 spells CSARAVPGAKNIQYF. CDR3 in DNA: TGCAGTGCTAGAGCGGTGCCCGGGGCCAAAAACATTCAGTACTTC.

This clonotype was recorded at least ten times. The CDR3: CASRPTSGGARGQYF. The CDR3 DNA reads as TGTGCCAGCAGACCGACTAGCGGGGGGGCCCGGGGGCAGTATTTT. The rearrangement uses TRBV28 and TRBJ2-3, with TRBD2 matching 14 bases. V lost 6 bases, J lost 11 bases, and 10 bases stayed unmatched. Germline CDR1 MDHEN, CDR2 SYDVKM. The CDR3 sequence is 15 residues long.

There are many counts of this clonotype. This chain connects TRBV20-1 to TRBJ1-1; 9 bases fit TRBD1. The V segment lost 0 bases and the J segment 7 bases; nucleotides outside the gene matches: 9. The CDR3 spans 15 residues. From germline, CDR1 is DFQATT and CDR2 SNEGSKA (reference sequence). The CDR3 protein is CSARDRRQGDGEAFF. CDR3 DNA: TGCAGTGCTAGAGATAGGCGACAGGGGGACGGTGAAGCTTTCTTT.